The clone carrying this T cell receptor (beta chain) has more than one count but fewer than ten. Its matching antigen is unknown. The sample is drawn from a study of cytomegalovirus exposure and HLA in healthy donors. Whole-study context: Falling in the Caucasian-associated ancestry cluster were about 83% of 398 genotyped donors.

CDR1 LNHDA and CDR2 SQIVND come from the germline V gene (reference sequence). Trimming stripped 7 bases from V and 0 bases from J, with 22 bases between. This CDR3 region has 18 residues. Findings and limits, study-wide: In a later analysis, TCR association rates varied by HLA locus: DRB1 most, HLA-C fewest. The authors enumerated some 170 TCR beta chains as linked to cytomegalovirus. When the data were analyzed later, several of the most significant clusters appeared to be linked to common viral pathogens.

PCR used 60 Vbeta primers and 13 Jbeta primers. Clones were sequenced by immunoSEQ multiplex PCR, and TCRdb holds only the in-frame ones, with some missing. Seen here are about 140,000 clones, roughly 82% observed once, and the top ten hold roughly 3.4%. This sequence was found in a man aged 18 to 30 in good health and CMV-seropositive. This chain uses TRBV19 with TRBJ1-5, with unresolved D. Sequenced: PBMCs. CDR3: CASIPSTGVSYSNQPQHF. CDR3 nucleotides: TGTGCCAGTATACCCTCAACCGGGGTCTCATATAGCAATCAGCCCCAGCATTTT.